A single sample is the source of the 5 T cell receptor beta chains below, sequenced in a study of T cell responses to AZD1222 COVID-19 vaccine. TCRdb keeps only in-frame clones here, not all; method: immunoSEQ multiplex PCR. The table shows 100,000 or so clones, with approximately 83% occurring only once. The input for sequencing was peripheral blood, taken on day 0 of AZD1222 vaccination. All receptors come from an adult in good health.

The chain uses TRBV5-1 and TRBJ2-1, with TRBD1 identical over 9 bases. This CDR3 has 15 residues. Germline V gene lookup returns CDR1 SGHRS and CDR2 YFSETQ. Trimming at V came to 2 bases and at J to 3 bases, leaving 3 bases not matched to a gene. The CDR3 reads CASSFWTGDYNEQFF. CDR3 DNA sequence: TGCGCCAGCAGCTTTTGGACAGGGGACTACAATGAGCAGTTCTTC.

The chain combines TRBV24-1 with TRBJ2-1, with D hard to call. There are 11 residues in the CDR3. V shed 3 bases and J shed 8 bases, with 4 bases lying between them. CDR1 is KGHDR, CDR2 SFDVKD, per germline. DNA for the CDR3: TGTGCCACCAGTGATCGCTATGAGCAGTTCTTC. Protein product: CATSDRYEQFF.

This clone was picked up one time. V and J are TRBV14 and TRBJ1-5, with a tentative D call TRBD1 (5 bases). Germline CDR1 SGHDN, CDR2 FVKESK. Between the trimmed V and J ends, which lost 2 bases and 5 bases, there was a span of 7 bases. This CDR3 is 13 amino acids long. In DNA form, the CDR3 reads TGTGCCAGCAGCCAAATGACAGATCAGCCCCAGCATTTT. It encodes CASSQMTDQPQHF.

V is TRBV29-1 and J is TRBJ1-4, with D maybe TRBD1 (6 bases). Germline V gene sequence: CDR1 SQVTM, CDR2 ANQGSEA. Trimming took off 4 bases at V and 7 bases at J, with 10 bases between the two ends. The CDR3 totals 12 residues. The CDR3 region is CSVGPGAEKLFF. The CDR3 nucleotides are TGCAGCGTTGGTCCGGGGGCTGAAAAACTGTTTTTT.

This clone appeared once. The chain has TRBV2 and TRBJ2-4; either TRBD1 or TRBD2 may supply D (5 bases each). The CDR3 totals 14 residues. Germline CDR1 and CDR2: SNHLY and FYNNEI. V was cut by 6 bases and J by 9 bases, with 18 bases left in between. Here the CDR3 DNA reads TGTGCCAGCAGAACGGACCGCAGTGGGGGCATTCAGTACTTC. It codes for CASRTDRSGGIQYF.